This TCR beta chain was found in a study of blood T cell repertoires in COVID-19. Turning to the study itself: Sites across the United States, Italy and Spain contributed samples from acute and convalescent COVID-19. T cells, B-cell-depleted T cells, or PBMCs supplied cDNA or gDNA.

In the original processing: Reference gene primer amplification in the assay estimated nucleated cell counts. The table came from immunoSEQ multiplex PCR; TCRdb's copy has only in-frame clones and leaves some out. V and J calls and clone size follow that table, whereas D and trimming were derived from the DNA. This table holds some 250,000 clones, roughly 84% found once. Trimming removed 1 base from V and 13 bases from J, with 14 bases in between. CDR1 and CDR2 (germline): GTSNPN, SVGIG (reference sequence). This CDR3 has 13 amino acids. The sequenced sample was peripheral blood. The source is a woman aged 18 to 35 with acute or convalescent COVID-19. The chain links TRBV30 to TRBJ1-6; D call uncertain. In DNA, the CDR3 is TGTGCCTGGAGTGGAGGGTGGGAGTCGCCCCTCCACTTT. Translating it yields CAWSGGWESPLHF. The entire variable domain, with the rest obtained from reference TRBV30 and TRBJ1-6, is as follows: SQTIHQWPATLVQPVGSPLSLECTVEGTSNPNLYWYRQAAGRGLQLLFYSVGIGQISSEVPQNLSASRPQDRQFILSSKKLLLSDSGFYLCAWSGGWESPLHFGNGTRLTVT.